This T cell receptor (beta chain) appears in the sequencing data of a study of human T cells and chemical hapten exposure. Study overall: DPC 0.01% went on the upper back by patch test, with reading at 6 days. Study conclusions and caveats: Versus controls, expanded TCRs had significantly more large CDR3 similarity clusters.

Per germline, CDR1 SNHLY and CDR2 FYNNEI. Trimming removed 0 bases at V and 13 bases at J, with 13 bases between. The CDR3 consists of 13 residues. Time point reported: patch test 1, 2 weeks after DPC sensitization. Treatment given: therapeutic diphenylcyclopropenone sensitization with weekly scalp DPC. Samples of blood were obtained prior to the application of each patch test. From whole blood left unfractionated, total RNA was extracted. Each CDR3 protein gets one entry after TCRdb re-called the RACE reads with MiXCR. Of 80,000 or so distinct CDR3 sequences in the sample, about 10% were seen once. This clonotype was observed at least ten times. Antigen: not known.

The TCR sequence derives from a woman in her 50s with alopecia areata. Some clones in this sample may be carry-over from other donors' samples. The rearrangement uses TRBV2 and TRBJ2-1, with a possible D match to TRBD2 (5 bases). Sequenced here: whole blood, sampled in connection with sensitization to the hapten diphenylcyclopropenone (DPC). CDR3 nucleotides: TGTGCCAGCAGTGAAGCCCCAGAAGGACTTCAGTTCTTC. Its protein is CASSEAPEGLQFF.